A selection of T cell receptor beta chains follows, all from one sample in a study of beta chain features in type 1 diabetes. Produced via immunoSEQ multiplex PCR; TCRdb's table is partial and in-frame only. The sample holds tens of thousands of clones; approximately 52% are singletons and the top ten take roughly 2.6%. The sample was Tregs from blood. These receptors were taken from a woman in her 40s with type 1 diabetes. The CDR3 runs from the conserved cysteine through the conserved F or W. Fields, in order: J gene, D gene, clone size, V gene, CDR3 DNA, CDR3 protein. A D gene is named only where the DNA matches it firmly. A clone size is listed for some rows: how often the clone was seen (once, few, many), or a class if it is expanded.

j_gene: TRBJ1-5
d_gene: .
abundance: few
v_gene: TRBV28
CDR3nt: TGTGCCAGCAGTTTACCCACAGGGAGCAATCAGCCCCAGCATTTT
CDR3aa: CASSLPTGSNQPQHF

j_gene: TRBJ1-2
d_gene: .
abundance: few
v_gene: TRBV19
CDR3nt: TGTGCCAGTAGGAGCCAGCGGAACTATGGCTACACCTTC
CDR3aa: CASRSQRNYGYTF

j_gene: TRBJ1-2
d_gene: .
abundance: .
v_gene: TRBV19
CDR3nt: TGTGCCAGTAGTAGTGACAAGGGGTCCATTTATGGCTACACCTTC
CDR3aa: CASSSDKGSIYGYTF

j_gene: TRBJ1-5
d_gene: .
abundance: .
v_gene: TRBV28
CDR3nt: TGTGCCAGCGGAGTAGCCCAGCATTTT
CDR3aa: CASGVAQHF

j_gene: TRBJ1-5
d_gene: .
abundance: few
v_gene: TRBV18
CDR3nt: TGTGCCAGCTCACCCTCCTGGCCCCAGCATTTT
CDR3aa: CASSPSWPQHF

j_gene: TRBJ1-2
d_gene: .
abundance: .
v_gene: TRBV20-1
CDR3nt: TGCAGTGCTCGGGGGGACTATGGCTACACCTTC
CDR3aa: CSARGDYGYTF

j_gene: TRBJ2-1
d_gene: TRBD2
abundance: .
v_gene: TRBV25-1
CDR3nt: TGTGCCAGCAGTGCATCCGGGGGGGTGGGACAGTTCTTC
CDR3aa: CASSASGGVGQFF

j_gene: TRBJ1-3
d_gene: .
abundance: .
v_gene: TRBV28
CDR3nt: TGTGCCAGCAGTTTCCCCGGGTCTGGAGACACCATATATTTT
CDR3aa: CASSFPGSGDTIYF

j_gene: TRBJ2-1
d_gene: TRBD2
abundance: .
v_gene: TRBV7-3
CDR3nt: TGTGCCAGCAGCTTACACGGGGGGGCCGGCTCCTACAATGAGCAGTTCTTC
CDR3aa: CASSLHGGAGSYNEQFF

j_gene: TRBJ1-1
d_gene: TRBD1
abundance: .
v_gene: TRBV20-1
CDR3nt: TGCAGTGCCCTTCCGGGACAGGGGGCTTTCTTT
CDR3aa: CSALPGQGAFF

j_gene: TRBJ2-5
d_gene: .
abundance: few
v_gene: TRBV7-2
CDR3nt: TGTGCCAGCAGCCCCCGGAGAGGAGAGACCCAGTACTTC
CDR3aa: CASSPRRGETQYF

j_gene: TRBJ1-1
d_gene: .
abundance: once
v_gene: TRBV18
CDR3nt: TGTGCCAGCTCATCCGATGCTATTGAAGCTTTCTTT
CDR3aa: CASSSDAIEAFF

j_gene: TRBJ1-5
d_gene: TRBD1
abundance: .
v_gene: TRBV28
CDR3nt: TGTGGGACAGGCAACCAGAATCAGCCCCAGCATTTT
CDR3aa: CGTGNQNQPQHF

j_gene: TRBJ1-5
d_gene: .
abundance: .
v_gene: TRBV9
CDR3nt: TGTGCCAGCAGCCCTGGACTGCCGAATCAGCCCCAGCATTTT
CDR3aa: CASSPGLPNQPQHF

j_gene: TRBJ2-3
d_gene: .
abundance: once
v_gene: TRBV7-2
CDR3nt: TGTGCCAGCAGCTTAGCGCCCCAGGATACGCAGTATTTT
CDR3aa: CASSLAPQDTQYF

j_gene: TRBJ1-5
d_gene: .
abundance: .
v_gene: TRBV7-9
CDR3nt: TGTGCCAGCAGCTTAGAACAGGGCCGGTACAATCAGCCCCAGCATTTT
CDR3aa: CASSLEQGRYNQPQHF

j_gene: TRBJ2-3
d_gene: TRBD1
abundance: .
v_gene: TRBV6-6
CDR3nt: TGTGCCAGCAGTCGAGGACAGGGGCCCACAGATACGCAGTATTTT
CDR3aa: CASSRGQGPTDTQYF

j_gene: TRBJ2-6
d_gene: TRBD1
abundance: .
v_gene: TRBV5-1
CDR3nt: TGCGCCAGCAGCTTGGAAATGTACGGGACAGGCAGTTTCTCTGGGGCCAACGTCCTGACTTTC
CDR3aa: CASSLEMYGTGSFSGANVLTF

j_gene: TRBJ2-5
d_gene: .
abundance: once
v_gene: TRBV4-3
CDR3nt: TGCGCCAGCAGCCGCGACCGGGGAGAGACCCAGTACTTC
CDR3aa: CASSRDRGETQYF

j_gene: TRBJ2-1
d_gene: TRBD2
abundance: .
v_gene: TRBV15
CDR3nt: TGTGCCACCAGCAGAGGAGGGACTAGCGGATACAATGAGCAGTTCTTC
CDR3aa: CATSRGGTSGYNEQFF

j_gene: TRBJ1-1
d_gene: TRBD1
abundance: .
v_gene: TRBV9
CDR3nt: TGTGCCAGCAGCGCGGAGAGGACAGGGCTGACTGAAGCTTTCTTT
CDR3aa: CASSAERTGLTEAFF

j_gene: TRBJ1-2
d_gene: .
abundance: .
v_gene: TRBV4-2
CDR3nt: TGTGCCAGCAGCCAATCGTTCCCCCAGGGTGGTGGCTACACCTTC
CDR3aa: CASSQSFPQGGGYTF

j_gene: TRBJ2-7
d_gene: .
abundance: .
v_gene: TRBV6-1
CDR3nt: TGTGCCAGCAGTGAGGTACAGAGACCCTACGAGCAGTACTTC
CDR3aa: CASSEVQRPYEQYF

j_gene: TRBJ2-1
d_gene: TRBD2
abundance: few
v_gene: TRBV30
CDR3nt: TGTGCCTGGAGTCGCATAGCGGGAAGCTACAATGAGCAGTTCTTC
CDR3aa: CAWSRIAGSYNEQFF

j_gene: TRBJ2-7
d_gene: .
abundance: few
v_gene: TRBV23-1
CDR3nt: TGCGCCAGCATCCCGGGACTGGGGGGCTACGAGCAGTACTTC
CDR3aa: CASIPGLGGYEQYF

j_gene: TRBJ2-6
d_gene: TRBD1
abundance: few
v_gene: TRBV9
CDR3nt: TGTGCCAGCAGCATTACCGGGACAGGAGGCTCTGGGGCCAACGTCCTGACTTTC
CDR3aa: CASSITGTGGSGANVLTF

j_gene: TRBJ2-1
d_gene: .
abundance: .
v_gene: TRBV11-2
CDR3nt: TGTGCCAGCAGCTTGCGCAGGACATACAATGAGCAGTTCTTC
CDR3aa: CASSLRRTYNEQFF

j_gene: TRBJ2-7
d_gene: TRBD2
abundance: .
v_gene: TRBV29-1
CDR3nt: TGCAGCGCCCTAGCGGCGAGCTCCTACGAGCAGTACTTC
CDR3aa: CSALAASSYEQYF

j_gene: TRBJ1-1
d_gene: TRBD1
abundance: .
v_gene: TRBV5-1
CDR3nt: TGCGCCAGCAGTCTGCTGGGACAGGGAGGTACTGAAGCTTTCTTT
CDR3aa: CASSLLGQGGTEAFF

j_gene: TRBJ1-5
d_gene: TRBD1
abundance: .
v_gene: TRBV29-1
CDR3nt: TGCAGCGTCGGACAGGTTCGCAATCAGCCCCAGCATTTT
CDR3aa: CSVGQVRNQPQHF

j_gene: TRBJ2-2
d_gene: .
abundance: .
v_gene: TRBV19
CDR3nt: TGTGCCAGTAGGGCACAGGGTAACGGGGAGCTGTTTTTT
CDR3aa: CASRAQGNGELFF

j_gene: TRBJ1-3
d_gene: .
abundance: .
v_gene: TRBV11-2
CDR3nt: TGTGCCAGCAGCTTAGATGGCGCTCCGGGGGGAAACACCATATATTTT
CDR3aa: CASSLDGAPGGNTIYF

j_gene: TRBJ2-4
d_gene: .
abundance: few
v_gene: TRBV28
CDR3nt: TGTGCCAGCAGTCCACAGGGATTGGGCAAAAACATTCAGTACTTC
CDR3aa: CASSPQGLGKNIQYF

j_gene: TRBJ2-1
d_gene: .
abundance: few
v_gene: TRBV7-2
CDR3nt: TGTGCCAGCAGCTTCGGGGGGACAAGGAGCTCCTACAATGAGCAGTTCTTC
CDR3aa: CASSFGGTRSSYNEQFF

j_gene: TRBJ2-1
d_gene: TRBD2
abundance: .
v_gene: TRBV2
CDR3nt: TGTGCCAGCAGTGATAGGCCTAGCGGATACAATGAGCAGTTCTTC
CDR3aa: CASSDRPSGYNEQFF

j_gene: TRBJ2-7
d_gene: TRBD2
abundance: .
v_gene: TRBV28
CDR3nt: TGTGCCAGCAGCGGACTAGCGGGAGACTACGAGCAGTACTTC
CDR3aa: CASSGLAGDYEQYF

j_gene: TRBJ1-6
d_gene: .
abundance: .
v_gene: TRBV6-6
CDR3nt: TGTGCCAGCATCCCCCGTGGGGGGGAGGCGGGATCACCCCTCCACTTT
CDR3aa: CASIPRGGEAGSPLHF

j_gene: TRBJ2-7
d_gene: .
abundance: .
v_gene: TRBV5-4
CDR3nt: TGTGCCAGCAGCCTCCGACAGGGAGGGCAGTACTTC
CDR3aa: CASSLRQGGQYF

j_gene: TRBJ1-5
d_gene: .
abundance: .
v_gene: TRBV7-9
CDR3nt: TGTGCCAGCAGCTTAGCCTCAGGTATCCAGCATTTT
CDR3aa: CASSLASGIQHF

j_gene: TRBJ2-6
d_gene: .
abundance: few
v_gene: TRBV29-1
CDR3nt: TGCAGCGTTTCCGGTGCCCCGGGGACTGGGGCCAACGTCCTGACTTTC
CDR3aa: CSVSGAPGTGANVLTF

j_gene: TRBJ2-1
d_gene: TRBD2
abundance: few
v_gene: TRBV28
CDR3nt: TGTGCCAGCAGTGTCCTAGCGGCGAGCTCCTACAATGAGCAGTTCTTC
CDR3aa: CASSVLAASSYNEQFF

j_gene: TRBJ2-7
d_gene: .
abundance: .
v_gene: TRBV18
CDR3nt: TGTGCCAGCTCACCCGAGTACGAGCAGTACTTC
CDR3aa: CASSPEYEQYF

j_gene: TRBJ2-1
d_gene: TRBD1
abundance: few
v_gene: TRBV7-2
CDR3nt: TGTGCCAGCATGCAGGGACAGGGAAATATTGAGCAGTTCTTC
CDR3aa: CASMQGQGNIEQFF

j_gene: TRBJ1-4
d_gene: .
abundance: few
v_gene: TRBV5-4
CDR3nt: TGCGCCAGCAGCCAAGATCAAGGGGTCGTGGAAAAACTGTTTTTT
CDR3aa: CASSQDQGVVEKLFF

j_gene: TRBJ1-5
d_gene: TRBD1
abundance: .
v_gene: TRBV2
CDR3nt: TGTGCCAGCAGTGGCAGGGGGCGTAGCAATCAGCCCCAGCATTTT
CDR3aa: CASSGRGRSNQPQHF

j_gene: TRBJ1-2
d_gene: TRBD1
abundance: .
v_gene: TRBV10-3
CDR3nt: TGTGCCATCAGTGCCCCGACAGGGGGCTCGGGGGGCTACACCTTC
CDR3aa: CAISAPTGGSGGYTF

j_gene: TRBJ2-7
d_gene: .
abundance: .
v_gene: TRBV19
CDR3nt: TGTGCCAGTAGCAGGACCCAGGGCGCCTACGAGCAGTACTTC
CDR3aa: CASSRTQGAYEQYF

j_gene: TRBJ2-2
d_gene: TRBD1
abundance: few
v_gene: TRBV28
CDR3nt: TGTGCCAGCACCCGACAGGGAAACACCGGGGAGCTGTTTTTT
CDR3aa: CASTRQGNTGELFF

j_gene: TRBJ2-5
d_gene: TRBD2
abundance: few
v_gene: TRBV6-5
CDR3nt: TGTGCCAGCAGTTTTTGGGGGAGGGAAGAGACCCAGTACTTC
CDR3aa: CASSFWGREETQYF

j_gene: TRBJ2-5
d_gene: TRBD2
abundance: .
v_gene: TRBV4-2
CDR3nt: TGTGCCAGCAGCCTCCAGGGGAGCGGGGGGTTTCAAGAGACCCAGTACTTC
CDR3aa: CASSLQGSGGFQETQYF

j_gene: TRBJ1-6
d_gene: .
abundance: .
v_gene: TRBV7-3
CDR3nt: TGTGCCAGCAGCTACCCCTCAGGACCCCTCCACTTT
CDR3aa: CASSYPSGPLHF

j_gene: TRBJ2-4
d_gene: TRBD2
abundance: .
v_gene: TRBV7-9
CDR3nt: TGTGCCAGCAGAAGCCGGGGGGGCGGGAACATTCAGTACTTC
CDR3aa: CASRSRGGGNIQYF

j_gene: TRBJ2-7
d_gene: .
abundance: few
v_gene: TRBV5-4
CDR3nt: TGTGCCAGCAGCAGGGGGGACAGCCTCTACGAGCAGTACTTC
CDR3aa: CASSRGDSLYEQYF

j_gene: TRBJ2-7
d_gene: TRBD1
abundance: .
v_gene: TRBV5-1
CDR3nt: TGCGCCAGCCGCCCCGGGACAGACTACGAGCAGTACTTC
CDR3aa: CASRPGTDYEQYF

j_gene: TRBJ2-1
d_gene: TRBD2
abundance: .
v_gene: TRBV18
CDR3nt: TGTGCCAGCTCACTCGGGGGGAGATACAATGAGCAGTTCTTC
CDR3aa: CASSLGGRYNEQFF

j_gene: TRBJ1-5
d_gene: .
abundance: .
v_gene: TRBV4-1
CDR3nt: TGCGCCAGCAGCCAACGTCAGGGATTCGGGCAGCCCCAGCATTTT
CDR3aa: CASSQRQGFGQPQHF

j_gene: TRBJ1-4
d_gene: TRBD1
abundance: .
v_gene: TRBV5-1
CDR3nt: TGCGCCAGCAGCCCTGGACAGGGAGGAGAAAAACTGTTTTTT
CDR3aa: CASSPGQGGEKLFF

j_gene: TRBJ2-5
d_gene: TRBD1
abundance: few
v_gene: TRBV7-9
CDR3nt: TGTGCCAGCAGCTTAGTGGGCAGGGGGCGCCAAGAGACCCAGTACTTC
CDR3aa: CASSLVGRGRQETQYF

j_gene: TRBJ2-7
d_gene: .
abundance: few
v_gene: TRBV7-2
CDR3nt: TGTGCCAGCAGCCTATACCAGGGTACCTACGAGCAGTACTTC
CDR3aa: CASSLYQGTYEQYF